Listed here are 2 T cell receptor beta chains from one sample, sequenced in a study of T cell responses to AZD1222 COVID-19 vaccine. This table comes from immunoSEQ multiplex PCR, and its TCRdb copy is limited to in-frame clones, with some not included. The table lists about 56,000 clones, 80% to 90% of them singletons. The sequencing here drew on peripheral blood, taken on day 0 of AZD1222 vaccination. These receptor sequences come from an adult in good health.

The CDR3 sequence: CASSRRTGGNEKLFF. The CDR3, as DNA: TGTGCCAGCTCCCGTCGGACGGGAGGGAATGAAAAACTGTTTTTT. V usage is TRBV18 and J usage is TRBJ1-4; D is undetermined. Germline V lookup: CDR1 KGHSH, CDR2 LQKENI. V gave up 6 bases and J gave up 5 bases, with 16 bases separating them. The CDR3 length is 15 residues.

The table lists this clone with a count of one. The J gene is TRBJ2-3, the V gene TRBV6-5, with TRBD2 matching 10 bases. This CDR3 is built from 15 residues. CDR1 and CDR2 (germline): MNHEY, SVGAGI. V lost 11 bases to trimming and J lost 4 bases; unmatched junction nucleotides: 12. The CDR3 nucleotides read TGTGCCTTAGGGGGTAGCGGGGGGAGGGCAGATACGCAGTATTTT. It codes for CALGGSGGRADTQYF.